This T cell receptor beta chain derives from a study of vaccination and CD4 T cells after COVID-19 (dated by TCRdb to 2022 to 2024). With respect to the entire study: The convalescent cohort included six males and four females, with two Hispanic individuals, seven Caucasians, two Asians and one multiracial person. At the TCR clonotype level, an earlier paper using these donors assessed memory CD4+ T cell crossreactivity between SARS-CoV-2 and common cold coronavirus spike proteins. The cultures were stimulated with overlapping spike peptide pools from SARS-CoV-2 and from the common cold coronaviruses HCoV-NL63, HCoV-OC43 and HCoV-229E. Post-COVID blood samples from convalescent patients were collected a median of roughly 100 days after diagnosis, with a range of roughly 30 to 170 days. Two doses of either the Pfizer-BioNTech BNT162b2 vaccine (n=8) or the Moderna mRNA-1273 vaccine (n=2) were administered to participants. The spike-specific CD4+ TCR repertoire was compared before and after mRNA vaccination in over 9 COVID-19 convalescent patients and several infection-naive healthy vaccine recipients. As controls, cultures received a CEFX viral epitope pool (the positive control), an HIV-1 Nef peptide pool (the negative control), or no peptide at all. Post-vaccine blood samples were obtained a median of around 74 days after the second vaccine dose, with a range of about 12 to 241 days.

To prepare the library, PCR was applied. DNA from cultured CD4+ T cells underwent TCR sequencing with the Oncomine TCR Beta short-read assay at the Johns Hopkins FTIC core. The QIAamp micro DNA kit was used to extract genomic DNA from the cultured CD4+ T cells. Oncomine TCR Beta libraries from cultured CD4+ T cells were pooled with unique dual indexes and sequenced on an Illumina iSeq 100. On the authors' methods: Non-productive sequences were filtered out, and CDR3s that did not start with C, did not end with F or W, or were shorter than 7 amino acids were discarded. The MANAFEST web application identified antigen-specific clonotypes by comparing peptide-stimulated wells against reference wells and other culture wells. Positive clones required FDR below 0.05, an odds ratio above 5, and productive frequency above 0.1% in at least two of three replicate wells. A clonotype counted as cross-reactive if it showed significant expansion both in the SARS-CoV-2 spike wells and in at least one common cold coronavirus spike condition. Levenshtein distances (stringdist) and unrooted phylogenetic trees (ape) in R version 3.6.1 were used to assess CDR3 homology. The public sequencing data were trimmed at Q25 with fastp and processed into clonotypes with MiXCR by TCRdb, which kept only in-frame beta chains. Under each unique CDR3 protein, matching rows form one entry showing the most common genes and DNA. TCRdb's processing, not the authors', yielded these V and J calls. The sample records more than 7,500 distinct CDR3 sequences, approximately 48% of which are singletons. In total, the top ten clones hold nearly 25% of the sample.

A remark on this clonotype: Its antigen remains unidentified. The input lacks base qualities; no much larger clone sits a single base away.

Broad study findings and their caveats: The study included relatively few convalescent patients and did not analyze early timepoints after natural infection. Of the vaccine-specific clones found in convalescent patients, nearly all (304 of 307) were mono-reactive for SARS-CoV-2 spike instead of being cross-reactive with common cold coronaviruses. An increase in the median number of SARS-CoV-2-reactive clonotypes from approximately 23 after infection to roughly 39 after vaccination was observed, but the change was not found to be significant. Among the post-vaccine SARS-CoV-2-reactive clones in convalescent patients, a median approximately 90% showed up only after vaccination, which suggests vaccine-specific priming.

The treatment or condition label corresponds to: approximately 10-day PBMC culture with coronavirus spike peptide pools or control peptides (ViraFEST assay). CD4+ T cells from unexposed donors were collected before the COVID-19 pandemic (2011-2018). The ViraFEST assay was used in the study, in which antigen-specific T cells were expanded with peptide pools and expanded clonotypes were subsequently identified by TCR sequencing. PBMCs were cultured at about 2 million per well in IMDM supplemented with 5% human AB serum and around 10 IU/ml IL-2, with about 10 ug/ml peptide pools added. On days 3 and 7, half of the culture medium was replaced with fresh IL-2-containing medium. After 10 days of culture, CD4+ T cells were isolated by negative selection using the EasySep CD4+ T cell isolation kit. As far as cell numbers permitted, CD4+ T cells from unexposed donors were tested for reactivity against SARS-CoV-2 S and N as well as four spike pools from common cold coronaviruses. PBMCs were separated from whole blood using Ficoll-Paque Plus gradient centrifugation and then either used fresh or cryopreserved at -140C. In general, triplicate wells were set up for every culture condition. The leukapheresis product used for the unexposed donors was purchased from a commercial source.

The TCR sequence derives from a human donor in good health. Specimen: CD4+ T cells from blood, cultured in vitro.

The DNA sequence is TGTGCCAGCCACGGGGACTTTCTCCCCTACAATGAGCAGTTCTTC. The resulting protein is CASHGDFLPYNEQFF. The receptor chain draws on TRBV19 and TRBJ2-1, with TRBD2 as a weak D call on 6 bases. Counted from cysteine to phenylalanine, this CDR3 has 15 amino acids. The DNA shown is the 45-base CDR3, in frame from base 1. V sheds 9 bases and J sheds 2 bases, leaving 17 bases between their ends. CDR1 and CDR2 are read off the germline V gene (reference sequence) as LNHDA and SQIVND.